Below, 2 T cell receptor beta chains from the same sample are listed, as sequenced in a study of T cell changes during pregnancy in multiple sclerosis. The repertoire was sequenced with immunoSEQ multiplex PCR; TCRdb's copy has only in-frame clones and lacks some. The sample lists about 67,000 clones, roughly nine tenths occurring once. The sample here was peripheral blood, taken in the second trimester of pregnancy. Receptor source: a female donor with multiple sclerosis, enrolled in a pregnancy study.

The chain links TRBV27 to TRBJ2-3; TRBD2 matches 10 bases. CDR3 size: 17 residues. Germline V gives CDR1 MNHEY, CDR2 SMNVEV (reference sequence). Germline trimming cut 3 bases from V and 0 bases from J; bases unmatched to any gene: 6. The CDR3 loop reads CASSLLAGVTSTDTQYF. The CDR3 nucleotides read TGTGCCAGCAGTTTGCTAGCGGGGGTTACTAGCACAGATACGCAGTATTTT.

CDR3 nucleotides: TGCGCCAGCAGCCCCCAGGGTAACACTGAAGCTTTCTTT. Translating gives CASSPQGNTEAFF. The chain combines TRBV4-3 with TRBJ1-1; a possible D gene is TRBD1 (5 bases). Per the germline V gene, CDR1 is LGHNA and CDR2 is YSLEER. This CDR3 region has 13 residues. The ends were cut back, 4 bases at V and 2 bases at J, with 8 bases in the middle.